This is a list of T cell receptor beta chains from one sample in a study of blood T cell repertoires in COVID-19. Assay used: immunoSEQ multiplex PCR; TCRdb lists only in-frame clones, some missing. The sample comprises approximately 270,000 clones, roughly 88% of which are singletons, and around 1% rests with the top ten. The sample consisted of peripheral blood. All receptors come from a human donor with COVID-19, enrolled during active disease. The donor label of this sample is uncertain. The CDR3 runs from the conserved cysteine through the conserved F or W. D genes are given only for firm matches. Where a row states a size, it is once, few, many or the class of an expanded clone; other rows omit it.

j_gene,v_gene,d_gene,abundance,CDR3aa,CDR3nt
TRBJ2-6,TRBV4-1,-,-,CASSRELRDPSGANVLTF,TGCGCCAGCAGCCGCGAACTGCGCGATCCCTCTGGGGCCAACGTCCTGACTTTC
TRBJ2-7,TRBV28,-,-,CASSLETGRPYEQYF,TGTGCCAGCAGTTTGGAGACAGGGAGGCCCTACGAGCAGTACTTC
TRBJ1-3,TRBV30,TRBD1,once,CAVSPGQGNTIYF,TGTGCCGTCTCACCGGGACAGGGAAACACCATATATTTT
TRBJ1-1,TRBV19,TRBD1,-,CASSRWDRGTEAFF,TGTGCCAGTAGTAGATGGGACAGGGGGACTGAAGCTTTCTTT
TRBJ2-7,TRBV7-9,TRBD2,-,CASRATSGRYEQYF,TGTGCCAGCAGAGCAACTAGCGGGAGGTACGAGCAGTACTTC
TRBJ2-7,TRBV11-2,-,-,CASSLDRGDEQYF,TGTGCCAGCAGCTTAGATAGAGGCGACGAGCAGTACTTC
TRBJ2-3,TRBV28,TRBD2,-,CASSTLAGEPHTDTQYF,TGTGCCAGCAGTACACTAGCGGGAGAGCCTCACACAGATACGCAGTATTTT
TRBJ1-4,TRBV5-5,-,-,CASSLGSFNEKLFF,TGTGCCAGCAGCTTGGGGAGCTTTAATGAAAAACTGTTTTTT
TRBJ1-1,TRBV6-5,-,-,CASSYSRGLNTEAFF,TGTGCCAGCAGTTACTCGCGGGGACTGAACACTGAAGCTTTCTTT
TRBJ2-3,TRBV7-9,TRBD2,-,CASSLDSGRIGDTQYF,TGTGCCAGCAGCTTAGATAGCGGGAGGATTGGAGATACGCAGTATTTT
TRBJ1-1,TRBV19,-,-,CASSTVFGNTEAFF,TGTGCCAGTAGTACGGTTTTCGGGAACACTGAAGCTTTCTTT
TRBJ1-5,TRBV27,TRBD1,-,CASSLGTGEQPQHF,TGTGCCAGCAGTTTGGGGACAGGGGAACAGCCCCAGCATTTT
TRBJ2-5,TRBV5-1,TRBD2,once,CASSLRLAEQETQYF,TGCGCCAGCAGCTTGAGACTAGCGGAACAAGAGACCCAGTACTTC
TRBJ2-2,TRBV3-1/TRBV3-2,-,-,CASSPLGRGGSGELFF,TGTGCCAGCAGCCCCCTAGGAAGGGGAGGATCCGGGGAGCTGTTTTTT
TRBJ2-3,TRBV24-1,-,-,CATEGSSTDTQYF,TGTGCCACCGAGGGCAGTAGCACAGATACGCAGTATTTT
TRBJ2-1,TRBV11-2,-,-,CASSPPPSSNEQFF,TGTGCCAGCAGCCCCCCCCCGAGTTCCAATGAGCAGTTCTTC
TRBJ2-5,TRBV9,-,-,CASSQSGVQVLQETQYF,TGTGCCAGCAGCCAATCAGGGGTGCAGGTTCTTCAAGAGACCCAGTACTTC
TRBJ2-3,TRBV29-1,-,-,CSGQYTDTQYF,TGCAGCGGACAGTACACAGATACGCAGTATTTT
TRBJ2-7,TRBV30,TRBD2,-,CAWSVAREGYF,TGTGCCTGGAGTGTAGCGAGGGAGGGGTACTTC
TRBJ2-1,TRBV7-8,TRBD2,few,CASSLEGPSGSPYNEQFF,TGTGCCAGCAGCTTAGAGGGGCCTAGCGGGAGCCCCTACAATGAGCAGTTCTTC
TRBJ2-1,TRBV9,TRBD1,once,CASSVGDSLYNEQFF,TGTGCCAGCAGCGTAGGGGACAGCCTTTACAATGAGCAGTTCTTC
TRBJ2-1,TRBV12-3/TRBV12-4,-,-,CASTIELRGEQFF,TGTGCCAGCACCATAGAACTCCGGGGTGAGCAGTTCTTC
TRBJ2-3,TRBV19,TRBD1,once,CASRGQGALGQYF,TGTGCCAGTAGGGGTCAGGGGGCGTTGGGGCAGTATTTT
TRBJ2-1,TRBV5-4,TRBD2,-,CASSQPGGSGRSNEQFF,TGTGCCAGCAGCCAACCTGGGGGGAGCGGGAGGAGCAATGAGCAGTTCTTC
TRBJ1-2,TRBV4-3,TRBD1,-,CASNQVSTGGYGYTF,TGCGCCAGCAACCAGGTCTCGACAGGGGGCTATGGCTACACCTTC
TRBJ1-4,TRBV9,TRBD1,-,CASSQGQARQEKLFF,TGTGCCAGCAGCCAAGGACAGGCGAGACAGGAAAAACTGTTTTTT
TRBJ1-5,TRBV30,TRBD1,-,CACGRDSYQPQHF,TGTGCCTGTGGCCGGGACAGTTATCAGCCCCAGCATTTT
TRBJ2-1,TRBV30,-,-,CAWSVRGQYNEQFF,TGTGCCTGGAGTGTACGTGGGCAATACAATGAGCAGTTCTTC
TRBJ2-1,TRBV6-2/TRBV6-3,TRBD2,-,CASSYLGLAGYNEQFF,TGTGCCAGCAGTTACTTGGGCCTAGCGGGGTACAATGAGCAGTTCTTC
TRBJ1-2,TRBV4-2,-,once,CASSQEIGQPITGGYTF,TGTGCCAGCAGCCAAGAGATCGGACAACCCATTACCGGAGGCTACACCTTC
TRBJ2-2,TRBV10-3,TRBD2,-,CAISIAGASTGELFF,TGTGCCATCAGTATAGCGGGAGCGAGTACCGGGGAGCTGTTTTTT
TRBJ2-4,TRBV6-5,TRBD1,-,CASRDREVKNIQYF,TGTGCCAGCAGAGACAGGGAAGTCAAAAACATTCAGTACTTC
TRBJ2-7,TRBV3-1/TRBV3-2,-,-,CASSQDRERTRFF,TGTGCCAGCAGCCAAGATAGGGAGCGAACGCGATTCTTC
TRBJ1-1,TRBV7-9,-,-,CASSRGGTEAFF,TGTGCCAGCAGCCGGGGGGGCACTGAAGCTTTCTTT
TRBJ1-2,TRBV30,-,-,CAWSVEIGYTF,TGTGCCTGGAGTGTAGAGATTGGCTACACCTTC
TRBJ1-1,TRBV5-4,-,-,CASSPPSVGDTEAFF,TGTGCCAGCAGTCCTCCCTCGGTGGGAGACACTGAAGCTTTCTTT
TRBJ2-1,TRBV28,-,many,CASSLSRNNEQFF,TGTGCCAGCAGTTTAAGCAGGAACAATGAGCAGTTCTTC
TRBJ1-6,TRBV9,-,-,CASSVDGGQGYNSPLHF,TGTGCCAGCAGCGTAGACGGGGGGCAGGGCTATAATTCACCCCTCCACTTT
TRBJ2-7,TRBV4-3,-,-,CASSQEAGEGGEQYF,TGCGCCAGCAGCCAAGAGGCAGGGGAGGGGGGCGAGCAGTACTTC
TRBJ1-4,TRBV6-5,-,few,CASGARVATNEKLFF,TGTGCCAGCGGGGCTCGCGTTGCAACTAATGAAAAACTGTTTTTT
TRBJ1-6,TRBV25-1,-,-,CASSPTGEDNSPLHF,TGTGCCAGCAGTCCTACCGGAGAGGATAATTCACCCCTCCACTTT
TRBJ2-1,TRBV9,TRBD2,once,CASSALRGGDNEQFF,TGTGCCAGCAGCGCCCTCCGGGGGGGGGATAATGAGCAGTTCTTC